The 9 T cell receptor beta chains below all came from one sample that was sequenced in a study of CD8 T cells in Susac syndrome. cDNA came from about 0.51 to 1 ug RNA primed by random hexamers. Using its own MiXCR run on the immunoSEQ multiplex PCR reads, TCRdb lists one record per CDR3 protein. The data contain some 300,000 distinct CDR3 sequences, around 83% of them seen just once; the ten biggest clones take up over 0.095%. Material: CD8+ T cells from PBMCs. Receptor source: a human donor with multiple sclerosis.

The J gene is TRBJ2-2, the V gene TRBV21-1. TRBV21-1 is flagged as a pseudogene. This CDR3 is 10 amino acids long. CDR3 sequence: CAGQTGELFF. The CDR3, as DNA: TGTGCCGGCCAGACCGGGGAGCTGTTTTTT.

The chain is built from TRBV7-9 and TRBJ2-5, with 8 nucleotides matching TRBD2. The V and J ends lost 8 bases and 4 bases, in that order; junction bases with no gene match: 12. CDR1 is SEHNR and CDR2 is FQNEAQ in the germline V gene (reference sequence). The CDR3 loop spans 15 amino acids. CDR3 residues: CASQRVAGRVETQYF. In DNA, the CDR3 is TGTGCCAGCCAGCGGGTAGCGGGACGGGTAGAGACCCAGTACTTC.

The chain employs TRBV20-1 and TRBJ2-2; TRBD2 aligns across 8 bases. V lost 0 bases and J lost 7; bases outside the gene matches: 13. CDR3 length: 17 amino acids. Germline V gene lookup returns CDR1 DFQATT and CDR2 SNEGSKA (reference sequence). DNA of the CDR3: TGCAGTGCTAGAGATAGAACGACGGGAGGGTTATTCGGGGAGCTGTTTTTT. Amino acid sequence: CSARDRTTGGLFGELFF.

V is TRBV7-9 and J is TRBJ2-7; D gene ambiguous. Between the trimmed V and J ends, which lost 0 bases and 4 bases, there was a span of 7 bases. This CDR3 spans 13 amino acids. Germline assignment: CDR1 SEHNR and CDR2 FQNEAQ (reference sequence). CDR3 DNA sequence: TGTGCCAGCAGCTTAGCGCCCTTTTACGAGCAGTACTTC. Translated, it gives CASSLAPFYEQYF. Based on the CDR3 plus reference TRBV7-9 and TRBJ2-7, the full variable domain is DTGVSQNPRHKITKRGQNVTFRCDPISEHNRLYWYRQTLGQGPEFLTYFQNEAQLEKSRLLSDRFSAERPKGSFSTLEIQRTEQGDSAMYLCASSLAPFYEQYFGPGTRLTVT.

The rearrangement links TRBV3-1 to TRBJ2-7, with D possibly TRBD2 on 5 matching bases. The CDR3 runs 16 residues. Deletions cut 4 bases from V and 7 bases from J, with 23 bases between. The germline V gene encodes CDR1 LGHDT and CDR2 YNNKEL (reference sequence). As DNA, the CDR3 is TGTGCCAGCAGCCCGAGGAAAGGACTTGGACCCCCTGAGCAGTACTTC. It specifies CASSPRKGLGPPEQYF.

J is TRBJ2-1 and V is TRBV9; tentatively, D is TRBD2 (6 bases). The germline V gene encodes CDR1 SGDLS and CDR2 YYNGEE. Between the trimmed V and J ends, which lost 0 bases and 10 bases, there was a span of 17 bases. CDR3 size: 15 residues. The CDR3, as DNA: TGTGCCAGCAGCGTAGGTGGGAGGCCCGGCGGAGAGCAGTTCTTC. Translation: CASSVGGRPGGEQFF.

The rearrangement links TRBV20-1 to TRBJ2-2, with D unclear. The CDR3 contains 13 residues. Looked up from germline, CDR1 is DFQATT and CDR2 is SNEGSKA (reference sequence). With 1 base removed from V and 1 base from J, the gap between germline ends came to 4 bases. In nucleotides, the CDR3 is TGCAGTGCTAGAGGAGTGAACACCGGGGAGCTGTTTTTT. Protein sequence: CSARGVNTGELFF.

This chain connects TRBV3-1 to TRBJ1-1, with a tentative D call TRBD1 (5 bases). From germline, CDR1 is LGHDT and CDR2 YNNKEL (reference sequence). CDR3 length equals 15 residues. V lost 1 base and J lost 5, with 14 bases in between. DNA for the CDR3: TGTGCCAGCAGCCAAGTGGGACTGCGGGGAACTGAAGCTTTCTTT. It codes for CASSQVGLRGTEAFF.

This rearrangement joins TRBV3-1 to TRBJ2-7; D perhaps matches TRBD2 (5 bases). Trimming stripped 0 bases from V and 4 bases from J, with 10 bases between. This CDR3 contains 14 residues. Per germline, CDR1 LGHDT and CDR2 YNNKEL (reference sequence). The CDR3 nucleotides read TGTGCCAGCAGCCAAGATTCGGGGTATTACGAGCAGTACTTC. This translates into CASSQDSGYYEQYF.